This T cell receptor beta chain stems from a study of shared clonotypes between healthy human individuals (dated by TCRdb to 2018 to 2020). Background for the entire study: A few men and two women, aged 18 to 49 years, made up the cohort. For each donor, CD4 naive and CD4 memory were each given three plates, CD8 naive was given two plates, and CD8 memory was given one plate. Blood TCR repertoires of 5 or 6 healthy adults were deeply sequenced to estimate repertoire size and the extent of clonotype sharing between individuals. To increase sequencing depth and limit assay-specific biases, TCR repertoire library preparation and sequencing were carried out by different laboratories using diverse techniques. Each donor's leukapheresis produced roughly between roughly 0.94 and 9.5 billion PBMCs.

The CDR3 spans 15 residues, from the cysteine through the phenylalanine. Only the CDR3 DNA is retained, 45 bases long and in frame from the first base. Trimming at the junction amounts to 3 bases on V and 5 bases on J, and the germline ends lie 16 bases apart. CDR1 SGHAT and CDR2 FQNNGV are derived from the germline V gene. Study-wide conclusions, independent of this receptor: Clonotypes shared by all four sorted-subset donors showed higher generation probabilities than non-shared clonotypes. Because the study included only a small number of donors, the genetic and exposure-history diversity represented was limited. Rarefaction of sorted-subset datasets indicated incomplete sequencing despite the large sequencing depth. Naive subsets generally had larger estimated clonotype richness than memory subsets did. Only blood was sampled, and tissue TCR repertoires likely differ from those in blood. When a handful of donors were compared, the shared fraction of clonotypes was about 5% for naive CD4, roughly 3.3% for naive CD8, about 2.5% for memory CD4, and approximately 0.4% for memory CD8. Pairwise subsampling led to the expectation that sequencing depth would affect the degree of clonotype sharing among donors.

TCR CDR3 regions were amplified from genomic DNA by multiplex PCR using the deep immunoSEQ assay. Extracted genomic DNA from each cell subset was spread evenly across all wells of several immunoSEQ 96-well plates, with each plate serving as a replicate. For sorted subsets, approximately 0.2 ug of genomic DNA, equivalent to 25,000 to 35,000 T cell genomes, went into each replicate PCR. The purified libraries were quantified using a Qubit 3.0 fluorometer, sized with a Bioanalyzer 2100, and then quantified again using the KAPA Library Quantification kit. A separate single-read 150-cycle Illumina NextSeq 550 flow cell was used to sequence each immunoSEQ 96-well plate. Per the original workflow: Because the immunoSEQ output included only junctional sequences and no quality scores, the filtering could not be the same as the filtering used for full-length reads. Sequences were annotated with PyIR, a Python wrapper for IgBLAST v1.9, using IMGT germline references to assign V/J genes and CDR3. Reads were removed for weak V/J assignments (E-value above 1e-6), missing CDR3, stop codons, out-of-frame junctions, or ambiguous translated residues. V3J clonotypes were defined as sequences sharing an identical inferred V gene, J gene, and CDR3 amino acid sequence. The percentage overlap between two repertoires was calculated by dividing the number of shared unique clonotypes by the size of the smaller repertoire. Three approaches were used to assess repertoire richness: RTK rarefaction, the Chao1 estimator, and Recon v2.1 estimates of unobserved clonotypes. Generation probabilities for all TCRbeta clonotypes obtained by the gDNA method from a handful of donors were computed using OLGA. Imported from immuneACCESS, the table was reduced by TCRdb to in-frame sequences with V and J called. These copies leave out some clones; in studies compared against another copy, an unresolved V gene accounts for under half, and the cause of the remainder is not known. V and J calls and clone size are given by that table; D and trimming were obtained from the DNA. Present in this sample are about 2.1 million clones, about 94% of which were seen just once. Under 2% of the sample lies in the top ten.

CD8 naive samples were obtained by positive selection for CCR7 among CD45RO-negative cells, yielding a CD45RA+CCR7+ population from which TemRA cells were excluded. The donors were healthy, HIV-negative adults with no recently reported acute infections or vaccinations. Only Caucasian adults living in Nashville, Tennessee, USA were represented among the donors. After blood collection by leukapheresis, PBMCs were isolated using Ficoll-Histopaque density gradient centrifugation and then cryopreserved in the vapor phase of liquid nitrogen. Analytical flow cytometry was used to check the purity and quantity of each magnetically sorted T cell population. Each sorted fraction had its genomic DNA isolated and then quantified by UV absorbance on a Nanodrop 2000c. Concerning this clone itself: No cognate antigen has been identified for it. One base away there is no much larger clone; base qualities are not given.

This TCR derives from a man younger than 35 in good health. Some clones in this sample may be carry-over from other donors' samples. Material: naive CD8+ T cells from PBMCs. The cell subset or site label corresponds to: CD45RA+CCR7+. The chain is assembled from TRBV11-2 and TRBJ1-2; there is no confident call for the D gene. The bases read TGTGCCAGCAGCTTTAGGACGGCTCTAGGGTATGGCTACACCTTC. This yields the protein CASSFRTALGYGYTF.